The 9 T cell receptor beta chains below were found in one sample sequenced in a study of blood T cell repertoires in COVID-19. The assay was immunoSEQ multiplex PCR, and TCRdb's table has in-frame clones only and misses some. The sample includes 35,000 to 50,000 clones, 69% of them seen just once. The sequenced sample was peripheral blood. The receptors stem from an older man with acute or convalescent COVID-19.

The chain recombines TRBV30 with TRBJ1-4; TRBD1 matches at 9 bases. Germline-derived CDR1 and CDR2 are GTSNPN and SVGIG (reference sequence). CDR3 size: 13 residues. The trim removed 1 base at V and 13 bases at J, leaving 7 bases unmatched. CDR3 region: CAWSERGTGLLFF. CDR3 nucleotide sequence: TGTGCCTGGAGTGAGAGGGGGACAGGGCTACTGTTTTTT.

The chain couples TRBV11-3 to TRBJ2-1, with 7 positions matching TRBD1. The V gene's germline CDR1 is SGHNT and CDR2 YENEEA. J gave up 3 bases and V 5 bases, and 7 bases lay outside the gene matches. The CDR3 runs 15 residues. The CDR3 here is CASSNRDRYYNEQFF. In DNA, the CDR3 is TGTGCCAGCAGCAACCGGGACAGATACTACAATGAGCAGTTCTTC.

The chain carries TRBV3-1 (or the pseudogene TRBV3-2) and TRBJ1-3; 8 nucleotides align to TRBD1. CDR3 length: 18 amino acids. CDR1 and CDR2 from the germline V gene are LGHDT and YNNKEL (reference sequence). V shed 4 bases and J 3 bases; nucleotides not matched to a gene: 14. CDR3 bases: TGTGCCAGCAGCCCCCACTTAGGGACAGGTTATTTTGGAAACACCATATATTTT. Translated, it gives CASSPHLGTGYFGNTIYF.

The V and J genes are TRBV5-8 and TRBJ2-3, with 7 bases matching TRBD2. The CDR3 has 16 residues. CDR1 and CDR2 from the germline V gene are SGHTS and YDEGEE. Trimming at V came to 0 bases and at J to 1 base, leaving 5 bases not matched to a gene. The CDR3 region is CASSLGALAGTDTQYF. CDR3 bases: TGTGCCAGCAGCTTGGGGGCTCTAGCGGGCACAGATACGCAGTATTTT.

V is TRBV7-2 and J is TRBJ1-5, with TRBD1 as a possible D gene (6 bases). V shed 7 bases and J shed 8 bases, with 15 bases lying between them. The CDR3 is 13 residues long. Germline CDR1 and CDR2: SGHTA and FQGNSA. CDR3 region: CASTSIGGEPQHF. In DNA, the CDR3 is TGTGCCAGCACCTCAATAGGGGGGGAGCCCCAGCATTTT.

This sequence joins TRBV4-1 and TRBJ2-1, with 8 bases aligning to TRBD2. The J segment lost 4 bases and the V segment lost 4 bases, leaving 6 bases of the junction unmatched. Germline-derived CDR1 and CDR2 are MGHRA and YSYEKL. The CDR3 consists of 15 residues. CDR3 bases: TGCGCCAGCAGCCCGGGGGGGGCAACTTACAATGAGCAGTTCTTC. This translates into CASSPGGATYNEQFF.

The rearrangement links TRBV6-5 to TRBJ2-1; maybe TRBD1 (6 bases). This CDR3 contains 16 residues. CDR1 and CDR2 (germline): MNHEY, SVGAGI. Trimming pared 4 bases from V and 6 bases from J, leaving 19 bases between. The DNA of the CDR3 is TGTGCCAGCAGTTCCCGGATGGGGGCGACAGGCAATGAGCAGTTCTTC. Its protein is CASSSRMGATGNEQFF.

The chain carries TRBV4-1 and TRBJ1-1; perhaps TRBD1 as D (5 bases). The CDR3 runs 14 residues. V was cut by 4 bases and J by 4 bases, with 13 bases left in between. In germline, CDR1 is MGHRA, CDR2 YSYEKL. In nucleotides, the CDR3 is TGCGCCAGCAGCCCGCATCAGGGCGGCACTGAAGCTTTCTTT. Amino acid sequence: CASSPHQGGTEAFF.

The chain has TRBV10-3 and TRBJ2-3; 9 bases map to TRBD2. The germline V gene has CDR1 ENHRY and CDR2 SYGVKD. CDR3 length: 16 amino acids. The V segment lost 5 bases and the J segment 3 bases; nucleotides outside the gene matches: 9. The CDR3 coding sequence is TGTGCCATCAGTTCAAATAGCGGGAGCGGGACAGATACGCAGTATTTT. Protein product: CAISSNSGSGTDTQYF.